Each of the 4 T cell receptor beta chains below was sequenced from the same sample in a study of T cell changes during pregnancy in multiple sclerosis. Measured with immunoSEQ multiplex PCR; TCRdb has only the in-frame clones, and not every one. Of fewer than 140,000 clones in the sample, about 90% were seen once. The sequences come from peripheral blood, collected before pregnancy. The receptor set was obtained from a female donor with multiple sclerosis, enrolled in a pregnancy study.

The rearrangement joins TRBV5-1 to TRBJ2-1; TRBD1 matches 9 bases. The V segment lost 3 bases and the J segment 6 bases; nucleotides outside the gene matches: 7. This CDR3 spans 15 amino acids. Per the germline V gene, CDR1 is SGHRS and CDR2 is YFSETQ. CDR3 nucleotides: TGCGCCAGCAGCTCGGGGACAGGGTCGGTCAATGAGCAGTTCTTC. It translates to CASSSGTGSVNEQFF.

V is TRBV27 and J is TRBJ2-2; weak D call: TRBD2 (5 bases). CDR3 length: 14 amino acids. The V and J ends lost 6 bases and 7 bases respectively, with 15 bases between them. The V gene's germline CDR1 is MNHEY and CDR2 SMNVEV (reference sequence). The CDR3 bases are TGTGCCAGCAGCCCGGGGAGTCCGGGCGGGGAGCTGTTTTTT. This codes for CASSPGSPGGELFF.

The chain combines TRBV6-6 with TRBJ1-2; D unresolved. The CDR3 sequence is 13 residues long. Deletions cut 2 bases from V and 2 bases from J, with 6 bases between. CDR1 MNHNY and CDR2 SVGAGI come from the germline V gene (reference sequence). CDR3 amino acids: CASSYGQNYGYTF. In DNA, the CDR3 is TGTGCCAGCAGTTACGGGCAGAACTATGGCTACACCTTC.

V is TRBV2 and J is TRBJ1-5, with 7 positions matching TRBD1. The CDR3 covers 13 residues. Trimming removed 6 bases from V and 5 bases from J; junction bases left unmatched: 4. Germline lookup yields CDR1 SNHLY and CDR2 FYNNEI. The CDR3 spells CASRDQGDQPQHF. The CDR3 DNA reads TGTGCCAGCAGGGACCAGGGGGATCAGCCCCAGCATTTT.